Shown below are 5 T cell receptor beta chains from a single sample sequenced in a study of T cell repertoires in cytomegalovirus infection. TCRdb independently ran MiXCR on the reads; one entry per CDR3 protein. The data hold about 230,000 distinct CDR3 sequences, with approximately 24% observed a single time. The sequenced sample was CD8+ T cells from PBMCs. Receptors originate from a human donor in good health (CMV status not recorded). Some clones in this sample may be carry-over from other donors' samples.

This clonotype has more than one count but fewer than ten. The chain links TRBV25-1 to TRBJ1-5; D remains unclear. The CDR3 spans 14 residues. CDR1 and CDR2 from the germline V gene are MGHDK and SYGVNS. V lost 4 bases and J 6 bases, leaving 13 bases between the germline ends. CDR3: CASSGGSQAQPQHF. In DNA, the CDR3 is TGTGCCAGCAGTGGGGGAAGTCAGGCTCAGCCCCAGCATTTT.

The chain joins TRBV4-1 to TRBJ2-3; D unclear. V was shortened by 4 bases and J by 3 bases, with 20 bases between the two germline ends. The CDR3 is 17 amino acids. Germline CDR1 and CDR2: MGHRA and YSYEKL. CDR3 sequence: CASSLRSTSRSTDTQYF. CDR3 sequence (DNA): TGCGCCAGCAGCCTAAGATCCACCTCAAGGTCAACAGATACGCAGTATTTT.

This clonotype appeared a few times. The CDR3 nucleotides are TGTGCCAGCAGTCTCCGGGGGTCGACTAACTATGGCTACACCTTC. Translated: CASSLRGSTNYGYTF. The chain recombines TRBV27 with TRBJ1-2, with a possible D match to TRBD1 (5 bases). The germline V gene has CDR1 MNHEY and CDR2 SMNVEV (reference sequence). The length of the CDR3 is 15 residues. The ends were cut back, 5 bases at V and 0 bases at J, with 13 bases in the middle.

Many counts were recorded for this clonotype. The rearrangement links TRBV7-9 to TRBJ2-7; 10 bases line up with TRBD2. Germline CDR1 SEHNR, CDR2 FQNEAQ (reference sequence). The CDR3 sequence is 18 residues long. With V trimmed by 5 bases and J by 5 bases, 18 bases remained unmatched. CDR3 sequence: CASSHPPFIAGGLDEQYF. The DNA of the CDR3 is TGTGCCAGCAGCCACCCACCCTTTATAGCGGGGGGACTTGACGAGCAGTACTTC.

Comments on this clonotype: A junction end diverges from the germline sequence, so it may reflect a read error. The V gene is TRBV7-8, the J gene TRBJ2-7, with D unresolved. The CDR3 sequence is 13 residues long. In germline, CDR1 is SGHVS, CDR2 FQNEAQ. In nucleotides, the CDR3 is TGTGCCAGCAGCTTTGACGGTTTCCACGTGCAGTGCTTC. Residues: CASSFDGFHVQCF.